This T cell receptor beta chain was retrieved from a study of T cell responses to AZD1222 COVID-19 vaccine. TCRdb's copy holds only in-frame clones and misses some; the assay was immunoSEQ multiplex PCR. The top ten hold approximately 2.9% of the sample, which has roughly 170,000 clones, roughly nine tenths seen once. General study findings and limits: Donors were chiefly white British, with a greater number of females, and clonal diversity was perhaps underestimated.

For this clone: Its antigen is undetermined.

The receptor's source is an adult in good health. Sequenced material: peripheral blood, taken on day 0 of AZD1222 vaccination.

CDR3 sequence (DNA): TGTGCCAGCAGCCCGACAGGGAGCAATTCACCCCTCCACTTT. It specifies CASSPTGSNSPLHF. This chain connects TRBV5-5 to TRBJ1-6, with TRBD1 matching over 7 bases. V was pared by 4 bases and J by 7 bases, with 5 bases of the junction left unmatched. CDR1 SGHKS and CDR2 YYEKEE come from the germline V gene (reference sequence). This CDR3 is built from 14 residues.